The 7 T cell receptor beta chains given below trace back to one sample, sequenced in a study of blood T cell repertoires in COVID-19 (dated by TCRdb to the early 2020s). Library generation was performed with the immunoSEQ multiplex PCR assay. The table was pulled from immuneACCESS by TCRdb, which kept in-frame rearrangements only. Such tables lose some clones; where checked, under half of the loss comes from unresolved V genes, and the rest has no known cause. In all, the sample holds about 130,000 clones, and approximately 85% of those were seen once. 6.6% of the sample lies in the top ten. Sequencing was carried out using peripheral blood. The receptors were sampled from an elderly man with active or convalescent COVID-19.

The rearrangement links TRBV6-1 to TRBJ2-7; D remains ambiguous. The CDR3 is 12 amino acids. Germline V gives CDR1 MNHNS, CDR2 SASEGT. V lost 2 bases to trimming and J lost 0 bases, with 2 bases between them. Here the CDR3 DNA reads TGTGCCAGCAGTGAACACTCCTACGAGCAGTACTTC. This gives the protein CASSEHSYEQYF.

The J gene is TRBJ1-2, the V gene TRBV5-1; D unclear. The V end lost 7 bases, the J end lost 8 bases, and 15 bases lay between the germline ends. Per germline, CDR1 SGHRS and CDR2 YFSETQ. The CDR3 consists of 12 residues. Here the CDR3 reads CASGEAGRGYTF. In DNA form, the CDR3 reads TGCGCCAGCGGCGAAGCGGGTCGAGGCTACACCTTC.

This clone was detected only a few times. CDR3 in amino acids: CAIRGLVSTDTQYF. The CDR3 bases are TGTGCCATCAGGGGACTAGTGAGCACAGATACGCAGTATTTT. The rearrangement links TRBV10-3 to TRBJ2-3; the match to TRBD2 covers 8 bases. The CDR3 is made up of 14 amino acids. Germline trimming cut 6 bases from V and 0 bases from J; bases unmatched to any gene: 2. Germline CDR1 ENHRY, CDR2 SYGVKD.

This sequence joins TRBV7-2 and TRBJ2-2; D is unclear. V was shortened by 2 bases and J by 7 bases, with 8 bases between the two germline ends. Germline CDR1 SGHTA, CDR2 FQGNSA. This CDR3 is built from 13 residues. CDR3 amino acids: CASSLWANGELFF. The CDR3 bases are TGTGCCAGCAGCTTATGGGCCAACGGGGAGCTGTTTTTT.

As for this clone: Germline is not matched at one junction end, which may reflect a read error. The gene calls are TRBV6-1 and TRBJ1-4, with TRBD1 identical over 8 bases. Germline values: CDR1 MNHNS, CDR2 SASEGT. The CDR3 sequence is 14 residues long. The chain's CDR3 is CASTETGGYEKLFF. In nucleotides, the CDR3 is TGTGCCAGCACTGAAACAGGGGGATATGAAAAACTGTTTTTT.

The chain has TRBV18 and TRBJ1-6; D perhaps matches TRBD1 (5 bases). The length of the CDR3 is 14 residues. Germline CDR1 is KGHSH and CDR2 is LQKENI. Trimming removed 4 bases at V and 8 bases at J, with 12 bases between. The CDR3 sequence is CASSRDLSDSPLHF. DNA of the CDR3: TGTGCCAGCTCACGGGACTTGTCGGATTCACCCCTCCACTTT. The full variable domain, with the rest looked up from reference TRBV18 and TRBJ1-6, is NAGVMQNPRHLVRRRGQEARLRCSPMKGHSHVYWYRQLPEEGLKFMVYLQKENIIDESGMPKERFSAEFPKEGPSILRIQQVVRGDSAAYFCASSRDLSDSPLHFGNGTRLTVT.

In its sample, this clone was seen a few times. This chain connects TRBV4-2 to TRBJ2-7; the match to TRBD2 covers 9 bases. CDR1 and CDR2 (germline): LGHNA, YNFKEQ. V trimming: 1 base; J trimming: 0 bases; junction bases outside the gene matches: 7. This CDR3 contains 17 residues. The CDR3 protein is CASSQGPGLANSYEQYF. CDR3 coding DNA: TGTGCCAGCAGCCAAGGGCCCGGACTAGCGAACTCCTACGAGCAGTACTTC.